This entry describes one T cell receptor beta chain. Its antigen specificity is not known. The record has no base qualities; no much larger clone is one base away. The sample originates from a study of blood T cells in healthy people across ages (dated by TCRdb to between 2015 and 2016). Regarding the complete study: Template switching captured roughly one uniquely barcoded TCR beta cDNA molecule per two T cells in model experiments. Age-related changes in TCR beta repertoire diversity were measured in the study by deep sequencing normalized with unique cDNA molecular identifiers. Four age groups were formed from the donors: young (average roughly 16 years), middle-aged (more than 35), aged (approximately 60) and long-lived (82). To avoid experimental bias, donors of different ages were randomly spread across the sequencing lanes. The study analyzed two additional independent replicas of 1 million unique cDNA reads from the same blood draw for two donors, one aged 18 to 30 and one aged 80 or older. What the work shows at the level of the full study, not this receptor alone: Since profiling was done on bulk unsorted PBMCs, naive and antigen-experienced compartments could not be conclusively compared. Compared with the aged group, the long-lived group had more naive CD4+ T cells, fewer expanded clones and increased TCR diversity, a pattern suggesting age selection. Donor CMV infection status was unknown, potentially confounding age-related changes in expanded clonotypes. There was a strong correlation between observed TCR beta diversity and the percentage of naive T cells measured by flow cytometry. Observed TCR beta diversity per million T cells fell roughly linearly with age, and a significant reduction was already apparent by age approximately 40. Estimates of total diversity based on one million sequenced T cells were regarded as lower bounds and as underestimates.

The donors were roughly 38 Caucasian individuals from Russia, aged roughly 6 to 100 years, who were systemically healthy. Approximately 11 milliliters of peripheral blood were drawn from each donor into EDTA-treated Vacutainer tubes. Ficoll-Paque density-gradient centrifugation was used to isolate PBMCs, with at least 6.5 million per sample. Trizol reagent was used to extract total RNA from PBMCs, with at least 5 micrograms per sample. For every donor, flow cytometry on a PBMC aliquot measured the percentage of naive CD45RAhigh/CD27high T cells. The germline V gene (reference sequence) supplies CDR1 MNHEY and CDR2 SMNVEV. Inclusive of the bounding cysteine and phenylalanine, the CDR3 is 13 residues long. The kept DNA is CDR3 alone, 39 bases in frame from the first base. V lost 6 bases and J lost 5 bases; the stretch between them is 13 bases long. The library came from 5' RACE. TCRdb lists the instrument as Illumina HiSeq 2500. A second roughly 6 to 11 cycle PCR used a sample-barcoded 5' primer and a J-beta primer mix. A unique molecular identifier was introduced onto each TCR beta cDNA molecule by a template-switch 5' adaptor carrying 12 random nucleotides. Each sample yielded at least 2.5 million CDR3-containing paired-end reads. All of the RNA was converted into first-strand cDNA using the Mint cDNA synthesis kit, with a TRBC-specific oligonucleotide serving as the primer. Following uracil-DNA glycosylase treatment, a first 18-cycle PCR with universal primers M1SS and BC2_uni_R was performed on all cDNA. The study's own analysis went as follows. Each sample was normalized by randomly selecting 1 million high-quality reads, each carrying a distinct molecular identifier. Instead of being binned into consensus sequences, reads with shared molecular identifiers were discarded. MiTCR, with a Q25 quality threshold and the strictest error-elimination algorithm, was used for CDR3 identification, clonotype clustering and error correction. A nonparametric unseen species model using Euler transformation provided a lower-bound estimate of total TCR beta diversity. Using fastp at Q25 and MiXCR, TCRdb reprocessed the public reads and kept productive beta chains. A single entry per CDR3 protein holds the most common genes and DNA from its merged rows. Here the V and J calls rest on TCRdb's processing, not on the authors' analysis. This sample holds over 600,000 distinct CDR3 sequences; 56% were observed only once. The ten top clones hold around a quarter of the sample.

The TCR comes from a man aged 35 to 55 in good health. The chain uses TRBV27 and TRBJ2-5; a tentative D call is TRBD2 (5 bases match). Sequencing was carried out using blood. The DNA reads TGTGCCAGCAGGCGGGCAGTCCGGGAGACCCAGTACTTC. It translates as CASRRAVRETQYF.